One T cell receptor (beta chain) is described in this entry. Using immunoSEQ multiplex PCR, the repertoire was profiled, and TCRdb retains in-frame clones only, with some absent. The sample lists 110,000 or so clones; approximately 85% were seen once. These data are taken from a study of blood T cell repertoires in COVID-19. The V segment lost 1 base and the J segment 6 bases; nucleotides outside the gene matches: 10. Germline CDR1 is GTSNPN and CDR2 is SVGIG (reference sequence). The CDR3 runs to 16 residues. Sequenced: peripheral blood. The TCR comes from an older woman with COVID-19, enrolled during active disease. The rearrangement uses TRBV30 and TRBJ2-2; 8 nucleotides align to TRBD2. CDR3 DNA: TGTGCCTGGAGTGGAATATGGGCGGGGGGTCCCGGGGAGCTGTTTTTT. Encoded protein: CAWSGIWAGGPGELFF.